The 28 T cell receptor beta chains reported below all come from one sample, sequenced in a study of blood T cell repertoires in COVID-19. The protocol was immunoSEQ multiplex PCR, while the TCRdb copy is restricted to in-frame clones and leaves out a portion. In the table there are 200,000 to 250,000 clones, 87% of which are singletons. The sample consisted of peripheral blood. The receptors were gathered from a woman under 30 who had recovered from COVID-19.

V gene TRBV10-3 combines with J gene TRBJ2-1; D gene unclear. The CDR3 spans 15 residues. Germline CDR1 and CDR2: ENHRY and SYGVKD. With 0 bases removed from V and 3 bases from J, the gap between germline ends came to 9 bases. CDR3 nucleotides: TGTGCCATCAGTGAGTCGAGAGACAACTACAATGAGCAGTTCTTC. Protein: CAISESRDNYNEQFF.

Remarks on this clone: One end of the junction does not line up with germline, which may come from a read error. V is TRBV3-1 (or the pseudogene TRBV3-2) and J is TRBJ2-7; no firm D call. The CDR3 runs to 13 residues. Germline values: CDR1 LGHDT, CDR2 YNNKEL (reference sequence). The chain's CDR3 is CASSQDPSHEQYF. In DNA, the CDR3 is TGTGCCAGCAGCCAAGATCCCTCCCACGAGCAGTACTTC.

The rearrangement uses TRBV24-1 and TRBJ1-5; 7 bases align to TRBD1. J was trimmed by 3 bases and V by 12 bases; bases with no gene match: 7. CDR3 length: 13 amino acids. The germline V gene has CDR1 KGHDR and CDR2 SFDVKD. The CDR3 region is CASVGQLNQPQHF. CDR3 sequence (DNA): TGTGCCTCCGTGGGACAGCTCAATCAGCCCCAGCATTTT.

The chain employs TRBV27 and TRBJ2-7; 7 bases map to TRBD2. This CDR3 has 15 residues. V shed 3 bases and J 3 bases; nucleotides not matched to a gene: 8. CDR1 MNHEY and CDR2 SMNVEV come from the germline V gene (reference sequence). The CDR3 loop reads CASSFTLASHYEQYF. The CDR3 DNA follows: TGTGCCAGCAGTTTCACACTAGCGAGCCACTACGAGCAGTACTTC.

V gene TRBV5-5 combines with J gene TRBJ1-4, with D unresolved. Germline V lookup: CDR1 SGHKS, CDR2 YYEKEE (reference sequence). This CDR3 has 17 amino acids. The V end was cut by 0 bases, the J end by 0 bases, with 12 bases between. The CDR3 DNA follows: TGTGCCAGCAGCTTGGGACATGGGCCTTCAACTAATGAAAAACTGTTTTTT. This translates into CASSLGHGPSTNEKLFF.

V usage is TRBV18 and J usage is TRBJ2-5; 7 bases agree with TRBD1. V was pared by 4 bases and J by 2 bases, with 4 bases of the junction left unmatched. CDR3 length: 14 amino acids. Germline V gene lookup returns CDR1 KGHSH and CDR2 LQKENI. The CDR3 loop is CASSLGQTQETQYF. CDR3 DNA: TGTGCCAGCTCACTGGGACAGACTCAAGAGACCCAGTACTTC.

V and J are TRBV13 and TRBJ2-7; D is perhaps TRBD2 (6 bases). The V gene's germline CDR1 is PRHDT and CDR2 FYEKMQ (reference sequence). This CDR3 spans 15 amino acids. The germline V and J ends were trimmed by 1 base and 3 bases, with 13 bases remaining between them. CDR3 bases: TGTGCCAGCAGCTTAGTAGGCAGGGAGGTCTACGAGCAGTACTTC. It translates to CASSLVGREVYEQYF.

This clone was found once. This chain joins TRBV6-2 or TRBV6-3 and TRBJ2-4; 11 nucleotides line up with TRBD2. CDR3 size: 18 residues. The V gene end was trimmed by 2 bases and the J gene end by 3 bases; junction bases not matched to a gene: 9. The V gene's germline CDR1 is MNHEY and CDR2 SVGEGT. The CDR3 sequence: CASSYLLAGGKDKNIQYF. The CDR3, as DNA: TGTGCCAGCAGTTACCTCCTAGCGGGAGGTAAGGACAAAAACATTCAGTACTTC.

J is TRBJ2-2 and V is TRBV6-2 or TRBV6-3; D remains unclear. The CDR3 is made up of 14 amino acids. Germline V lookup: CDR1 MNHEY, CDR2 SVGEGT. Trimming pared 5 bases from V and 3 bases from J, leaving 10 bases between. In DNA form, the CDR3 reads TGTGCCAGCAGTCCGAACTGGTACACCGGGGAGCTGTTTTTT. As protein: CASSPNWYTGELFF.

The J gene is TRBJ2-2, the V gene TRBV7-3, with a weak D call TRBD2 (6 bases). CDR1 is SGHTA and CDR2 is FQGTGA in the germline V gene. The CDR3 has 14 amino acids. V dropped 6 bases and J dropped 4 bases, with 12 bases sitting between them. This chain's CDR3 is CASRSGVGTGELFF. Written as DNA, the CDR3 is TGTGCCAGCAGATCGGGAGTCGGCACCGGGGAGCTGTTTTTT.

The rearrangement links TRBV5-1 to TRBJ1-1, with 11 bases fitting TRBD1. CDR1 SGHRS and CDR2 YFSETQ come from the germline V gene. The CDR3 totals 15 residues. Trimming at V came to 2 bases and at J to 4 bases, leaving 4 bases not matched to a gene. The CDR3 DNA reads as TGCGCCAGCAGCTTCGGGACAGGGGGGATCACTGAAGCTTTCTTT. Translated: CASSFGTGGITEAFF.

V usage is TRBV7-2 and J usage is TRBJ2-1, with 7 bases aligning to TRBD1. Germline lookup yields CDR1 SGHTA and CDR2 FQGNSA. The junction had 10 bases not matched to a gene; V was cut back by 5 bases and J by 6 bases. There are 15 residues in the CDR3. The CDR3 nucleotides read TGTGCCAGCAGCGAAGGACAGGTTAAGGGCAATGAGCAGTTCTTC. It encodes CASSEGQVKGNEQFF.

The chain has TRBV15 and TRBJ2-1, with 10 bases identical to TRBD2. The junction had 7 bases not matched to a gene; V was cut back by 1 base and J by 7 bases. There are 16 residues in the CDR3. The germline CDR1 and CDR2 sequences are LNHNV and YYDKDF (reference sequence). The CDR3 coding sequence is TGTGCCACCAGCAGAGTTGGTAGCGGGAGGAGTAATGAGCAGTTCTTC. Translation: CATSRVGSGRSNEQFF.

The chain joins TRBV4-3 to TRBJ2-2; 8 bases fit TRBD2. Germline V gene sequence: CDR1 LGHNA, CDR2 YSLEER. The CDR3 spans 16 residues. The junction had 5 bases not matched to a gene; V was cut back by 1 base and J by 4 bases. In DNA, the CDR3 is TGCGCCAGCAGCCAAGGGAAAGCGGGAGTCACCGGGGAGCTGTTTTTT. It specifies CASSQGKAGVTGELFF.

In DNA form, the CDR3 reads TGTGCCATCAGTGGGGGGGGTGAAGCTTTCTTT. As protein: CAISGGGEAFF. The rearrangement links TRBV10-3 to TRBJ1-1, with TRBD1 as a possible D gene (5 bases). CDR3 length: 11 amino acids. V was pared by 4 bases and J by 7 bases, with 7 bases between. Germline V gives CDR1 ENHRY, CDR2 SYGVKD.

V is TRBV4-1 and J is TRBJ2-1, with TRBD1 matching over 7 bases. The CDR3 has 13 residues. V was clipped by 3 bases and J by 8 bases; unmatched bases: 4. Germline CDR1 MGHRA, CDR2 YSYEKL. The CDR3 here is CASSQTGSHEQFF. The CDR3 DNA reads TGCGCCAGCAGCCAGACAGGGAGCCATGAGCAGTTCTTC.

The count of this clone is one. This sequence joins TRBV7-3 and TRBJ1-2; D is perhaps TRBD1 (5 bases). The CDR3 is 15 amino acids. The germline V gene encodes CDR1 SGHTA and CDR2 FQGTGA. Trimming took off 1 base at V and 1 base at J, with 10 bases between the two ends. DNA for the CDR3: TGTGCCAGCAGCTTAAGCGGGAGGGGTAACTATGGCTACACCTTC. This encodes CASSLSGRGNYGYTF.

The chain couples TRBV19 to TRBJ2-5; tentative D call: TRBD2 (5 bases). The germline gives CDR1 LNHDA, CDR2 SQIVND (reference sequence). CDR3 size: 15 residues. The germline V and J ends were trimmed by 2 bases and 2 bases, with 12 bases remaining between them. The CDR3 loop reads CASSITASSQETQYF. DNA of the CDR3: TGTGCCAGTAGTATAACGGCTAGCAGTCAAGAGACCCAGTACTTC.

This chain uses TRBV6-5 with TRBJ1-6; D is perhaps TRBD1 (6 bases). The CDR3 length is 14 residues. The V end was cut by 1 base, the J end by 5 bases, with 6 bases between. CDR1 is MNHEY and CDR2 is SVGAGI in the germline V gene. The CDR3 sequence is CASSYWDNNSPLHF. CDR3 DNA sequence: TGTGCCAGCAGTTACTGGGACAATAATTCACCCCTCCACTTT.

The chain carries TRBV18 and TRBJ2-4; 8 bases fit TRBD1. The CDR3 is 16 residues long. V was clipped by 2 bases and J by 1 base; unmatched bases: 4. The germline V gene has CDR1 KGHSH and CDR2 LQKENI. In DNA, the CDR3 is TGTGCCAGCTCACCAAGGACAGGGAGGGCCAAAAACATTCAGTACTTC. Translated, it gives CASSPRTGRAKNIQYF.

V usage is TRBV14 and J usage is TRBJ1-1; 7 bases agree with TRBD1. Germline assignment: CDR1 SGHDN and CDR2 FVKESK. Losses at the gene ends were 6 bases for V and 1 base for J; bases not matched to a gene: 5. This CDR3 comprises 14 residues. The CDR3 sequence is CASSRQGGNTEAFF. CDR3 coding DNA: TGTGCCAGCAGTCGCCAGGGGGGGAACACTGAAGCTTTCTTT. The full variable domain, completed using reference TRBV14 and TRBJ1-1, is EAGVTQFPSHSVIEKGQTVTLRCDPISGHDNLYWYRRVMGKEIKFLLHFVKESKQDESGMPNNRFLAERTGGTYSTLKVQPAELEDSGVYFCASSRQGGNTEAFFGQGTRLTVV.

V gene TRBV12-3 or TRBV12-4 combines with J gene TRBJ2-3; D call uncertain. This CDR3 is built from 11 residues. V was trimmed by 5 bases and J by 6 bases, leaving 6 bases between them. Here the CDR3 reads CASSPEDTQYF. As DNA, the CDR3 is TGTGCCAGCAGTCCTGAGGATACGCAGTATTTT.

The chain uses TRBV9 and TRBJ2-3; 13 bases line up with TRBD2. The CDR3 consists of 18 residues. V lost 0 bases to trimming and J lost 4 bases; unmatched junction nucleotides: 8. Germline CDR1 and CDR2: SGDLS and YYNGEE. CDR3 DNA sequence: TGTGCCAGCAGCGTAGCGGGTATAACTAGCGGGAGGGCAGATACGCAGTATTTT. Translation gives CASSVAGITSGRADTQYF. The variable domain in full, with the rest retrieved from reference TRBV9 and TRBJ2-3, is DSGVTQTPKHLITATGQRVTLRCSPRSGDLSVYWYQQSLDQGLQFLIQYYNGEERAKGNILERFSAQQFPDLHSELNLSSLELGDSALYFCASSVAGITSGRADTQYFGPGTRLTVL.

The chain joins TRBV14 to TRBJ2-5; the D gene is possibly TRBD2 (7 bases). The ends were cut back, 0 bases at V and 2 bases at J, with 16 bases in the middle. CDR1 and CDR2 from the germline V gene are SGHDN and FVKESK. The CDR3 has 17 residues. CDR3 nucleotides: TGTGCCAGCAGCCAAGACAGGGGCGGGAGTTGGCAAGAGACCCAGTACTTC. Encoded protein: CASSQDRGGSWQETQYF.

The chain uses TRBV9 and TRBJ2-5; a possible D gene is TRBD2 (6 bases). Trimming removed 3 bases from V and 4 bases from J, with 13 bases in between. The CDR3 has 14 residues. Per germline, CDR1 SGDLS and CDR2 YYNGEE. CDR3 sequence: CASSGGTRVETQYF. DNA of the CDR3: TGTGCCAGCAGCGGAGGGACTCGGGTAGAGACCCAGTACTTC.

This rearrangement joins TRBV7-8 to TRBJ1-4; the match to TRBD1 covers 10 bases. CDR3 length: 15 residues. Germline-derived CDR1 and CDR2 are SGHVS and FQNEAQ. V lost 5 bases to trimming and J lost 10 bases; unmatched junction nucleotides: 10. This CDR3 reads CASSQGQGVFGKLFF. For the CDR3, the DNA is TGTGCCAGCAGCCAAGGACAGGGGGTGTTCGGAAAACTGTTTTTT. Together with reference TRBV7-8 and TRBJ1-4, the CDR3 gives the full variable domain: GAGVSQSPRYKVAKRGQDVALRCDPISGHVSLFWYQQALGQGPEFLTYFQNEAQLDKSGLPSDRFFAERPEGSVSTLKIQRTQQEDSAVYLCASSQGQGVFGKLFFGSGTQLSVL.

The chain carries TRBV6-5 and TRBJ2-7, with D maybe TRBD1 (5 bases). There are 15 residues in the CDR3. In germline, CDR1 is MNHEY, CDR2 SVGAGI. The V end lost 1 base, the J end lost 0 bases, and 10 bases lay between the germline ends. CDR3 DNA: TGTGCCAGCAGTTACTTCCAGGGTGGCTCCTACGAGCAGTACTTC. Amino acid sequence: CASSYFQGGSYEQYF.

V usage is TRBV10-3 and J usage is TRBJ2-7; 7 positions agree with TRBD2. The germline CDR1 and CDR2 sequences are ENHRY and SYGVKD. The V segment lost 6 bases and the J segment 6 bases; nucleotides outside the gene matches: 14. This CDR3 spans 15 amino acids. CDR3 bases: TGTGCCATCAGCCCCCTTCGGCGGGAGTATAGCGAGCAGTACTTC. It codes for CAISPLRREYSEQYF.